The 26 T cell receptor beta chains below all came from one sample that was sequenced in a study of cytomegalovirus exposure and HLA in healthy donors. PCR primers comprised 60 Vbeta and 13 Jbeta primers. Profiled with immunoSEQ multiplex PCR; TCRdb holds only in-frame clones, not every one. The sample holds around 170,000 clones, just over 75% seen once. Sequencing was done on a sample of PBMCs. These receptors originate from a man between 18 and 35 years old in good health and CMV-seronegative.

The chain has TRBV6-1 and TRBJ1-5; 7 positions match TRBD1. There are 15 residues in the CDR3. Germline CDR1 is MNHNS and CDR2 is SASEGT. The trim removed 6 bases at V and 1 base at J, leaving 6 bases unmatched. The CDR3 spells CASSTGVWSNQPQHF. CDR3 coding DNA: TGTGCCAGCAGCACAGGGGTGTGGAGCAATCAGCCCCAGCATTTT.

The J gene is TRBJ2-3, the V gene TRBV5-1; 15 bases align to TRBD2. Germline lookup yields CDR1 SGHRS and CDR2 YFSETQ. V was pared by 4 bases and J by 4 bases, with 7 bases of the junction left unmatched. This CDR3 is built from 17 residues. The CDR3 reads CASSPPGLAGGSDTQYF. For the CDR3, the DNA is TGCGCCAGCAGCCCACCGGGACTAGCGGGGGGCTCAGATACGCAGTATTTT.

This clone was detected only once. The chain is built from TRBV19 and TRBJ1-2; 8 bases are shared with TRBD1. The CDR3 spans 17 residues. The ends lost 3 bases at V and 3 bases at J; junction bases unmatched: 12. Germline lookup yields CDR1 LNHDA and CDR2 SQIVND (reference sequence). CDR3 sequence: CASSIDLETGEYYGYTF. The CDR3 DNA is TGTGCCAGTAGTATCGATCTCGAGACAGGGGAGTACTATGGCTACACCTTC.

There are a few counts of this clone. DNA for the CDR3: TGTGCCAGCAGTTTGATCCGGGGGGGATCGGAGACCCAGTACTTC. Protein sequence: CASSLIRGGSETQYF. The chain is built from TRBV27 and TRBJ2-5; 8 nucleotides agree with TRBD2. V was clipped by 3 bases and J by 5 bases; unmatched bases: 8. Germline CDR1 and CDR2: MNHEY and SMNVEV (reference sequence). The CDR3 extends over 15 amino acids.

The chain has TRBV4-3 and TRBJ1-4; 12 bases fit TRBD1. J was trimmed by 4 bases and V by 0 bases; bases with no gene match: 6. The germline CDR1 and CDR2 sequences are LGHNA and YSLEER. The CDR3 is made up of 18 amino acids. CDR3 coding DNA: TGCGCCAGCAGCCAAGATCCGGGACAGGGGGCCGGTAATGAAAAACTGTTTTTT. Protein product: CASSQDPGQGAGNEKLFF.

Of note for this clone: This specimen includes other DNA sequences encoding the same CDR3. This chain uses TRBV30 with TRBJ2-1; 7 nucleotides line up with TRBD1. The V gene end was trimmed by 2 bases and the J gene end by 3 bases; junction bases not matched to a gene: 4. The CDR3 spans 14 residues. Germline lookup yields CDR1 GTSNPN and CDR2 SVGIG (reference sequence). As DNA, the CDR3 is TGTGCCTGGAGTAGAGGGGGCCTCTACAATGAGCAGTTCTTC. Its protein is CAWSRGGLYNEQFF.

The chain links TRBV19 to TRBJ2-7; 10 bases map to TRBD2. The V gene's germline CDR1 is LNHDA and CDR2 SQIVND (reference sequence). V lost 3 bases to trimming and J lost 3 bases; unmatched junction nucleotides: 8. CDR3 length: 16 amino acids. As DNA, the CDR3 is TGTGCCAGTAGTATGGTTAGCGGGGGGCACAACTACGAGCAGTACTTC. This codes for CASSMVSGGHNYEQYF.

For the CDR3, the DNA is TGTGCCAGCAGCCAACGTGGGATTGGGGCAGCCGGCAAGGGCTACACCTTC. It is translated as CASSQRGIGAAGKGYTF. The gene calls are TRBV4-2 and TRBJ1-2; TRBD1 might be the D (5 bases). The V gene lost 2 bases and the J gene lost 8 bases, with 24 bases spanning the gap. Germline CDR1 LGHNA, CDR2 YNFKEQ. There are 17 residues in the CDR3.

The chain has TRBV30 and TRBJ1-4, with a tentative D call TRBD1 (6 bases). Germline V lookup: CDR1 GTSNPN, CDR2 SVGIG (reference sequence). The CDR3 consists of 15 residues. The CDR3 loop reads CAGRELDSVNEKLFF. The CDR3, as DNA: TGTGCTGGAAGAGAATTGGACAGCGTTAATGAAAAACTGTTTTTT.

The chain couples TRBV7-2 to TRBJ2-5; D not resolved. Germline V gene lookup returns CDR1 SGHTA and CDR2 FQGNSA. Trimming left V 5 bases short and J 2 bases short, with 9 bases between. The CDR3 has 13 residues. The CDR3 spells CASSLQRQETQYF. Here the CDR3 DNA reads TGTGCCAGCAGCCTACAGAGACAAGAGACCCAGTACTTC.

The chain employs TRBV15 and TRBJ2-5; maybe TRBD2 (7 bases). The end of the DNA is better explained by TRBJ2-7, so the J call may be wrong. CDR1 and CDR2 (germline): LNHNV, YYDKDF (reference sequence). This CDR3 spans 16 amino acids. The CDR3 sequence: CATSTGGGGATYEQYF. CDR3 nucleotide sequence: TGTGCCACCAGCACCGGGGGAGGGGGAGCGACCTACGAGCAGTACTTC.

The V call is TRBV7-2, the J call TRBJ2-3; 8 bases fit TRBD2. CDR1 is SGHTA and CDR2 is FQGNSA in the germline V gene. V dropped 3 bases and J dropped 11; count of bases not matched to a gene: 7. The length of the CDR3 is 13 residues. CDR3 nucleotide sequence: TGTGCCAGCAGCTTGGGACTAGAGGTTATGCAGTATTTT. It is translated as CASSLGLEVMQYF.

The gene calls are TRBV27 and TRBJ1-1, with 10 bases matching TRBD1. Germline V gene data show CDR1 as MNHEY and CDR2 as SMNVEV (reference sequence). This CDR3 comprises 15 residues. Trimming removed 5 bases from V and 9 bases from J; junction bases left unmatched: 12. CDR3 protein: CASSLTGGLEVQAFF. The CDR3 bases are TGTGCCAGCAGTCTGACAGGGGGCCTAGAGGTTCAAGCTTTCTTT.

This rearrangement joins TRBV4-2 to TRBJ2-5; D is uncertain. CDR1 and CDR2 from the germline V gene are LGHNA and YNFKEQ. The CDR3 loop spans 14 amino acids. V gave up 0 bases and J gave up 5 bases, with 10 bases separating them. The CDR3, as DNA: TGTGCCAGCAGCCAAGAGGGCCTCGTGGAGACCCAGTACTTC. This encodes CASSQEGLVETQYF.

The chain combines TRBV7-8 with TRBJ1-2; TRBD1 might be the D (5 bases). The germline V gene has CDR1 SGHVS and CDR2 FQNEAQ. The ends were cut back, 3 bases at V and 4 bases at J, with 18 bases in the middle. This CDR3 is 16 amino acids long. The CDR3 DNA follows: TGTGCCAGCAGCTTTGGAGTCGCGGGGACGGGCTATGGCTACACCTTC. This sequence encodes CASSFGVAGTGYGYTF.

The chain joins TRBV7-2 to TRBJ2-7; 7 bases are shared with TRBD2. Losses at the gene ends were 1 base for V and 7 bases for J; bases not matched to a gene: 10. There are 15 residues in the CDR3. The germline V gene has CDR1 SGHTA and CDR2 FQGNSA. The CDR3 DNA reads TGTGCCAGCAGCTTAGTTCAACCGGGACTAACAGAGCAGTACTTC. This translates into CASSLVQPGLTEQYF.

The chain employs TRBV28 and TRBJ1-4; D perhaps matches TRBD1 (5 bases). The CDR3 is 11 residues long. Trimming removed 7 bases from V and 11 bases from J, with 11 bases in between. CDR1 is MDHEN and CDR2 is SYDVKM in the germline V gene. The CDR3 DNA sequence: TGTGCCAGCACTCAGGGAGGGAAACTGTTTTTT. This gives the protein CASTQGGKLFF.

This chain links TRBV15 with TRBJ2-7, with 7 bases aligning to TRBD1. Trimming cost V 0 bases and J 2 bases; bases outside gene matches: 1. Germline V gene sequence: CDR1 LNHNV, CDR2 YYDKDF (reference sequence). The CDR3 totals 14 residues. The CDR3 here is CATSREGQPYEQYF. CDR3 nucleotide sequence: TGTGCCACCAGCAGAGAGGGACAGCCCTACGAGCAGTACTTC.

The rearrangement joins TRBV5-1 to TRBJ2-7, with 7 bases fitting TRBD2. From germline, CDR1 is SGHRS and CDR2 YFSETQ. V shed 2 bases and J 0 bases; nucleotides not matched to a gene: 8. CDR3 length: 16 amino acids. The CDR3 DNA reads TGCGCCAGCAGCTTTAGGTACCTAGCGGACTCCTACGAGCAGTACTTC. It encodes CASSFRYLADSYEQYF.

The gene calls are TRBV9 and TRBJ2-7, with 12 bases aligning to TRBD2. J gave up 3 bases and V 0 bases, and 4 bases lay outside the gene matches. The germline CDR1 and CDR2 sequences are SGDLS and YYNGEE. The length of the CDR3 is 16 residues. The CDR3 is CASSVDASGGVYEQYF. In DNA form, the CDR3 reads TGTGCCAGCAGCGTAGATGCTAGCGGGGGGGTCTACGAGCAGTACTTC.

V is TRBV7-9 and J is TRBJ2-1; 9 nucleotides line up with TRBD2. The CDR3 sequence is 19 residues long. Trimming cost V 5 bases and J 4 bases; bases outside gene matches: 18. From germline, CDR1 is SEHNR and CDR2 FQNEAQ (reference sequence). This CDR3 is CASSPPPGRAGGAYNEQFF. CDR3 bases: TGTGCCAGCAGCCCCCCTCCTGGTAGAGCGGGAGGCGCATACAATGAGCAGTTCTTC.

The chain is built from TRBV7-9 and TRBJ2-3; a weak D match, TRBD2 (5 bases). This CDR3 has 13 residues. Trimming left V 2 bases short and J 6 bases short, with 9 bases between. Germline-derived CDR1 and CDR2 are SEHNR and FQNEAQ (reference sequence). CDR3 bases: TGTGCCAGCAGCTTATTAGGACTCGATACGCAGTATTTT. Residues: CASSLLGLDTQYF.

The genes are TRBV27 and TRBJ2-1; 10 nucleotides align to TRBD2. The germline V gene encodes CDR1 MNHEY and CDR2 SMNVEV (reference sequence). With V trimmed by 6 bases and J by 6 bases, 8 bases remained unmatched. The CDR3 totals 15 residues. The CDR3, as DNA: TGTGCCAGCAGGTCTCTAGCGGGAGTTTTCAATGAGCAGTTCTTC. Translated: CASRSLAGVFNEQFF.

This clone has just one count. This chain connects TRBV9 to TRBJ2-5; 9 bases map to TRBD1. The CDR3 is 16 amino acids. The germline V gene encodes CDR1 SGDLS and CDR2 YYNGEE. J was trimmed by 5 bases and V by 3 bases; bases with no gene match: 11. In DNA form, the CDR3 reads TGTGCCAGCAGCGCCTCCCTACAGGGGGCTAGGGAGACCCAGTACTTC. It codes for CASSASLQGARETQYF.

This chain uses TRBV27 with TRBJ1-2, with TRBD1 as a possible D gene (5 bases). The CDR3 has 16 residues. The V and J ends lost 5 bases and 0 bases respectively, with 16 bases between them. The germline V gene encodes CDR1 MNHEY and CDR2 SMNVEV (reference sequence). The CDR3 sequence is CASSITPIRANYGYTF. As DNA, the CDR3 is TGTGCCAGCAGTATCACGCCAATCAGGGCTAACTATGGCTACACCTTC.

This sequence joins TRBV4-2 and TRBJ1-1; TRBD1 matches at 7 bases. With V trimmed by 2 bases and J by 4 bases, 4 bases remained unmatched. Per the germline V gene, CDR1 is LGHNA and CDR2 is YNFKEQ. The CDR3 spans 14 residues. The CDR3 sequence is CASSQQGQSTEAFF. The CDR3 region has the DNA TGTGCCAGCAGCCAACAGGGACAGTCCACTGAAGCTTTCTTT.